Shown below are 4 T cell receptor beta chains from a single sample sequenced in a study of blood T cells in healthy people across ages. It was with a sample-barcoded 5' primer and a J-beta primer mix that a second PCR of roughly 7 to 12 cycles was run. TCRdb processed the 5' RACE reads anew with MiXCR; each CDR3 protein has one entry. The table has over a million distinct CDR3 sequences, more than 40% seen once. The sequencing input was blood. These receptors were collected from a woman aged 60 to 75 in good health.

This clonotype was recorded only once. This chain connects TRBV5-1 to TRBJ2-1, with D perhaps TRBD1 or TRBD2 (5 bases each). V was clipped by 2 bases and J by 0 bases, with 12 bases between them. CDR3 length equals 16 residues. Germline CDR1 is SGHRS and CDR2 is YFSETQ. CDR3 DNA sequence: TGCGCCAGCAGCTTCGGTCGGGGACCCTCCTACAATGAGCAGTTCTTC. This gives the protein CASSFGRGPSYNEQFF.

This chain connects TRBV2 to TRBJ2-3; tentatively, D is TRBD2 (6 bases). Germline V gene lookup returns CDR1 SNHLY and CDR2 FYNNEI. The CDR3 is 18 amino acids. Between the trimmed V and J ends, which lost 2 bases and 4 bases, there was a span of 22 bases. The CDR3 sequence: CASSESFPGRGIADTQYF. The CDR3 region has the DNA TGTGCCAGCAGTGAATCTTTTCCGGGACGGGGGATTGCAGATACGCAGTATTTT.

The gene calls are TRBV6-6 and TRBJ2-2; 9 bases align to TRBD1. J lost 6 bases, V lost 0 bases, and 2 bases had no gene match. CDR1 is MNHNY, CDR2 SVGAGI, per germline (reference sequence). This CDR3 is 15 amino acids long. The CDR3 loop is CASSYSTGGAGELFF. Written as DNA, the CDR3 is TGTGCCAGCAGTTACTCGACAGGGGGGGCCGGGGAGCTGTTTTTT.

This clonotype was observed a few times. The rearrangement uses TRBV2 and TRBJ1-4; D not certain. The CDR3 is 15 residues long. V was trimmed by 1 base and J by 6 bases, leaving 12 bases between them. CDR1 is SNHLY and CDR2 is FYNNEI in the germline V gene. The CDR3 loop is CASSEGRSVYEKLFF. The CDR3, as DNA: TGTGCCAGCAGTGAAGGCCGTTCCGTTTATGAAAAACTGTTTTTT.